This TCR beta chain was documented in a study of a mutant IDH1 vaccine in newly diagnosed glioma. The sample holds one count of this clone. Its specificity is not known. Here immunoSEQ multiplex PCR was the method, and the copy in TCRdb shows in-frame clones only, minus some. The table shows some 64,000 clones, with around 84% occurring only once. The time point was: week 11, during vaccination. Vaccine doses each comprised 300 ug of mutant IDH1 20-mer peptide, with topical imiquimod. In every donor, the tumor was a new WHO grade 3 or 4 IDH1-mutant, ATRX-lost astrocytoma. CDR3 length: 17 residues. Per germline, CDR1 LGHNA and CDR2 YNFKEQ. The V gene lost 0 bases and the J gene lost 3 bases, with 15 bases spanning the gap.

The V and J genes are TRBV4-2 and TRBJ1-3; tentatively, D is TRBD1 (6 bases). The receptor was derived from a woman aged 45-65 years with glioma. The source was PBMCs, collected from a glioma patient whose treatment included an IDH1 peptide vaccine. CDR3 coding DNA: TGTGCCAGCAGCCAAGAATGGCCGGGGGCCGTTGGAAACACCATATATTTT. Protein product: CASSQEWPGAVGNTIYF.